The 2 T cell receptor beta chains below all came from one sample that was sequenced in a study of PD-1 blockade in classical Hodgkin lymphoma. Every patient was affected by relapse after autologous stem cell transplantation, while exposure to brentuximab vedotin was not uniform. The assay was immunoSEQ multiplex PCR, and TCRdb's table has in-frame clones only and misses some. The sample lists some 30,000 clones; 65% to 75% were seen once. The specimen comprised peripheral blood mononuclear cells (PBMCs), sampled before the second cycle of nivolumab. These receptors were taken from a human donor with classical Hodgkin lymphoma.

CDR3 residues: CASSWTARRGNQPQHF. DNA for the CDR3: TGTGCCAGTAGTTGGACAGCCCGCAGGGGCAATCAGCCCCAGCATTTT. The chain carries TRBV19 and TRBJ1-5; D is possibly TRBD1 (6 bases). The germline V gene has CDR1 LNHDA and CDR2 SQIVND (reference sequence). This CDR3 is built from 16 residues. Trimming took 5 bases from V and 2 from J, leaving 16 bases between them.

V usage is TRBV10-3 and J usage is TRBJ2-3; 8 bases are shared with TRBD1. The CDR3 has 15 amino acids. Germline CDR1 reads ENHRY; CDR2 reads SYGVKD. Trimming cost V 7 bases and J 1 base; bases outside gene matches: 7. CDR3: CAIMLGTGGTDTQYF. DNA of the CDR3: TGTGCCATCATGCTAGGGACAGGTGGCACAGATACGCAGTATTTT.